Following are 13 T cell receptor beta chains from one sample sequenced in a study of shared clonotypes between healthy human individuals. Method: immunoSEQ multiplex PCR; TCRdb's copy keeps in-frame clones and lacks some. This repertoire shows fewer than 700,000 clones, roughly 96% found once; its top ten account for over 0.1%. Naive CD8 cells, CD45RO-negative and positively selected for CCR7, excluded terminally differentiated effector memory CD45RA+ cells. Sequencing was carried out using naive CD8+ T cells sorted from blood. The receptors were sampled from a woman in her 30s in good health.

The sample holds one count of this clone. J is TRBJ2-5 and V is TRBV4-1, with unresolved D. This CDR3 has 17 residues. Germline V gene sequence: CDR1 MGHRA, CDR2 YSYEKL. Trimming took off 0 bases at V and 2 bases at J, with 16 bases between the two ends. CDR3 amino acids: CASSQEDGPGRQETQYF. Written as DNA, the CDR3 is TGCGCCAGCAGCCAAGAAGATGGGCCGGGCAGACAAGAGACCCAGTACTTC.

This sequence joins TRBV29-1 and TRBJ2-1, with D perhaps TRBD1 (6 bases). The CDR3 consists of 15 residues. Germline V gene data show CDR1 as SQVTM and CDR2 as ANQGSEA. The V and J ends lost 7 bases and 0 bases respectively, with 16 bases between them. The CDR3 bases are TGCAGCGCCGCCACAGGGACGGGCTCCTACAATGAGCAGTTCTTC. It translates to CSAATGTGSYNEQFF.

V and J are TRBV9 and TRBJ2-5; D gene unclear. CDR3 length: 14 residues. In germline, CDR1 is SGDLS, CDR2 YYNGEE. The germline V and J ends were trimmed by 0 bases and 11 bases, with 17 bases remaining between them. CDR3 in amino acids: CASSVGARLEEQYF. The CDR3 coding sequence is TGTGCCAGCAGCGTAGGTGCTAGGCTGGAAGAGCAGTACTTC.

The chain is built from TRBV5-1 and TRBJ2-1, with 9 bases fitting TRBD2. Trimming took 1 base from V and 7 from J; bases not matched to a gene: 6. CDR1 is SGHRS, CDR2 YFSETQ, per germline. The CDR3 totals 15 residues. CDR3 DNA sequence: TGCGCCAGCAGCTTGTGGGCGGGAGGGGGTAATGAGCAGTTCTTC. As protein: CASSLWAGGGNEQFF.

The chain links TRBV29-1 to TRBJ2-7; maybe TRBD2 (5 bases). Germline CDR1 is SQVTM and CDR2 is ANQGSEA. The V gene lost 3 bases and the J gene lost 7 bases, with 13 bases spanning the gap. The CDR3 consists of 12 residues. DNA of the CDR3: TGCAGCGTTGACACGGGATGGGGTGAGCAGTACTTC. It specifies CSVDTGWGEQYF.

This clone is a singleton in its sample. The V and J genes are TRBV27 and TRBJ2-7, with D unclear. CDR1 MNHEY and CDR2 SMNVEV come from the germline V gene (reference sequence). This CDR3 spans 14 amino acids. The V and J ends lost 1 base and 0 bases respectively, with 7 bases between them. CDR3 nucleotides: TGTGCCAGCAGTTTATACCCTAGCTCCTACGAGCAGTACTTC. Its protein product is CASSLYPSSYEQYF.

The CDR3 loop reads CASSLVGMFYEQYF. The CDR3 nucleotides read TGTGCCAGCAGCTTGGTCGGGATGTTTTACGAGCAGTACTTC. The chain has TRBV5-6 and TRBJ2-7; tentative D call: TRBD2 (5 bases). CDR3 length equals 14 residues. Germline CDR1 and CDR2: SGHDT and YYEEEE. Trimming left V 0 bases short and J 4 bases short, with 11 bases between.

This chain connects TRBV28 to TRBJ2-2; 11 bases are shared with TRBD2. The CDR3 runs 19 residues. Trimming removed 3 bases from V and 0 bases from J; junction bases left unmatched: 9. Germline assignment: CDR1 MDHEN and CDR2 SYDVKM. The CDR3 loop is CASSFPPRLAGTNTGELFF. CDR3 bases: TGTGCCAGCAGTTTCCCCCCGAGACTAGCGGGAACGAACACCGGGGAGCTGTTTTTT.

This clone was seen only a few times. The J gene is TRBJ1-1, the V gene TRBV29-1; the D gene is possibly TRBD1 (5 bases). The germline gives CDR1 SQVTM, CDR2 ANQGSEA. The V gene lost 6 bases and the J gene lost 2 bases, with 13 bases spanning the gap. This CDR3 contains 13 residues. The CDR3: CSVTTETNTEAFF. The CDR3 DNA is TGCAGCGTGACGACAGAGACAAACACTGAAGCTTTCTTT.

The chain couples TRBV2 to TRBJ1-2, with D possibly matching TRBD1 (6 bases). Germline CDR1 reads SNHLY; CDR2 reads FYNNEI. V was cut by 3 bases and J by 8 bases, with 7 bases left in between. This CDR3 has 11 residues. CDR3 coding DNA: TGTGCCAGCAGTGACAGGGGCGGCTACACCTTC. This gives the protein CASSDRGGYTF.

This CDR3 reads CASSSESVMNTEAFF. The CDR3 DNA follows: TGTGCCAGCAGCTCCGAATCGGTAATGAACACTGAAGCTTTCTTT. This chain joins TRBV7-6 and TRBJ1-1; no clear D. The CDR3 is 15 residues long. Germline V lookup: CDR1 SGHVS, CDR2 FNYEAQ. Trimming removed 4 bases from V and 0 bases from J, with 12 bases in between.

This sequence joins TRBV6-5 and TRBJ1-1; D remains unclear. Germline loops: CDR1 MNHEY, CDR2 SVGAGI. This CDR3 has 14 amino acids. Trimming shortened V by 2 bases and J by 1 base, and 8 bases separated the two germline ends. The CDR3, as DNA: TGTGCCAGCAGTTACGCGGAGGGGAACACTGAAGCTTTCTTT. This sequence encodes CASSYAEGNTEAFF.

The chain carries TRBV28 and TRBJ2-7; D call uncertain. The CDR3 has 14 residues. V was cut by 3 bases and J by 3 bases, with 12 bases left in between. Looked up from germline, CDR1 is MDHEN and CDR2 is SYDVKM. The DNA of the CDR3 is TGTGCCAGCAGTTTGGGTATACCTGGCTACGAGCAGTACTTC. Residues: CASSLGIPGYEQYF.